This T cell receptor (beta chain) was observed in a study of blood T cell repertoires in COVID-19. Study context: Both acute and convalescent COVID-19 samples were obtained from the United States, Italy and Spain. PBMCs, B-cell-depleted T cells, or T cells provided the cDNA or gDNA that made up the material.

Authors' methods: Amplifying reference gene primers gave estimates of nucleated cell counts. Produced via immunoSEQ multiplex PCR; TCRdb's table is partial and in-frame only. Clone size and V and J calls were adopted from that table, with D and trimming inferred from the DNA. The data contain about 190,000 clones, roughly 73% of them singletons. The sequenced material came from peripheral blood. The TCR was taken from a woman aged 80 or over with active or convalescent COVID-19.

The CDR3: CASTRTGIYEQYF. The CDR3 region has the DNA TGTGCCAGCACAAGGACAGGGATCTACGAGCAGTACTTC. The chain joins TRBV28 to TRBJ2-7; 8 bases fit TRBD1. The germline CDR1 and CDR2 sequences are MDHEN and SYDVKM. J gave up 3 bases and V 7 bases, and 5 bases lay outside the gene matches. This CDR3 region has 13 residues.